This T cell receptor beta chain emerged from a study of T-cell reconstitution after alpha-beta-depleted transplantation in children. Findings and caveats of the study: Some patients' high day-60 TCRbeta diversity was attributed to recipient cells surviving conditioning. Once a year had passed after transplant, T-cell counts and diversity came mostly from newly produced T cells. By about two months after transplant, alpha-beta T cells reportedly arose from several hundred graft clones that had expanded.

Per germline, CDR1 MNHNS and CDR2 SASEGT. This CDR3 is built from 15 residues. The V segment lost 9 bases and the J segment 4 bases; nucleotides outside the gene matches: 7. The TCRbeta library was prepared with unique molecular identifiers. TCRdb redid the calling of the PCR reads with MiXCR, one entry per CDR3 protein. The data show some 350,000 distinct CDR3 sequences, about 17% seen once. Remarks on this clonotype: Its antigen is still unknown.

The chain uses TRBV6-1 and TRBJ2-6; 9 nucleotides align to TRBD1. This clonotype was sampled from a male patient aged 2-10 years who had a stem cell transplant for acute lymphoblastic leukemia, so the T cells may come from the graft donor. This material consisted of PBMCs, mostly from graft donor cells, taken 360 days after TCRalphabeta/CD19-depleted stem cell transplant. CDR3 amino acids: CASGQGLRGANVLTF. The CDR3 DNA is TGTGCCAGTGGACAGGGGTTACGAGGGGCCAACGTCCTGACTTTC.